This T cell receptor beta chain was retrieved from a study of OX40 agonist ivuxolimab in advanced cancers. Study overall: At around 81% male, the cohort had a mean age of approximately 60 years, ranging from about 20 to 80. Study-wide results and caveats: Low normalized T-cell clonal expansion was also seen in some nonresponders. Among the lowest peripheral clonal expansion occurred in 0.1-3.0 mg/kg partial responders. The mean number of expanded clones was higher in CD8+ T cells than in CD4+.

This CDR3 region has 13 residues. The germline V and J ends were trimmed by 5 bases and 7 bases, with 15 bases remaining between them. CDR1 and CDR2 (germline): PRHDT, FYEKMQ (reference sequence). Regarding this clone: Its antigen remains unknown.

TCRdb keeps only in-frame clones here, not all; method: immunoSEQ multiplex PCR. Of approximately 19,000 clones listed, about 83% are singletons. Specimen: CD4+ or CD8+ T cells sorted from blood, collected in a trial of the OX40 agonist ivuxolimab. This sequence was found in an adult with an advanced solid tumor such as melanoma, head and neck, liver or kidney cancer. The V and J genes are TRBV13 and TRBJ2-7; no clear D. The CDR3 sequence: CASSPRLDGEQYF. CDR3 DNA: TGTGCCAGCAGCCCCCGATTGGACGGTGAGCAGTACTTC.